These T cell receptor beta chains were read from a single sample in a study of read filtering for tumor transcriptome and immune sequencing. MiXCR, run by TCRdb on the reads, gives a single entry per CDR3 protein. The data show tens of thousands of distinct CDR3 sequences, about 20% seen once. Material: a population of CD138-negative cells sorted from bone marrow. The receptors were gathered from a donor at least 40 years old with multiple myeloma. The CDR3 runs from the conserved cysteine through the conserved F or W. Each record gives: V gene, clone size, J gene, D gene, CDR3 protein, CDR3 DNA. A D gene is named only where the DNA matches it firmly. Size values are once, few and many counts, or a class for expanded clones, and some rows have none.

V gene: TRBV18
clone size: few
J gene: TRBJ2-1
D gene: -
CDR3 protein: CASSPQLASVDEQFF
CDR3 DNA: TGTGCCAGCTCACCCCAGCTAGCGAGTGTCGATGAGCAGTTCTTC

V gene: TRBV28
clone size: many
J gene: TRBJ1-1
D gene: -
CDR3 protein: CASMGYEAFF
CDR3 DNA: TGTGCCAGCATGGGCTATGAAGCTTTCTTT

V gene: TRBV20-1
clone size: many
J gene: TRBJ1-1
D gene: -
CDR3 protein: CSAATQGTEAFF
CDR3 DNA: TGCAGTGCTGCTACTCAGGGGACTGAAGCTTTCTTT

V gene: TRBV7-3
clone size: many
J gene: TRBJ2-3
D gene: TRBD2
CDR3 protein: CASATSGASTDTQYF
CDR3 DNA: TGTGCCAGCGCGACTAGCGGGGCTAGCACAGATACGCAGTATTTT

V gene: TRBV6-5
clone size: few
J gene: TRBJ2-3
D gene: TRBD1
CDR3 protein: CASSYGGRGSDTQYF
CDR3 DNA: TGTGCCAGCAGTTACGGGGGCAGGGGGTCAGATACGCAGTATTTT

V gene: TRBV5-4
clone size: few
J gene: TRBJ2-4
D gene: -
CDR3 protein: CASSFRGENIQYF
CDR3 DNA: TGTGCCAGCAGCTTTAGGGGAGAAAACATTCAGTACTTC

V gene: TRBV7-2
clone size: -
J gene: TRBJ1-5
D gene: TRBD1
CDR3 protein: CASSLTGGAGQPQHF
CDR3 DNA: TGTGCCAGCAGCCTAACAGGGGGCGCAGGGCAGCCCCAGCATTTT

V gene: TRBV27
clone size: -
J gene: TRBJ2-7
D gene: -
CDR3 protein: CASSTAGDTRSYEQYF
CDR3 DNA: TGTGCCAGCAGTACAGCTGGAGACACCCGCTCCTACGAGCAGTACTTC

V gene: TRBV28
clone size: -
J gene: TRBJ2-5
D gene: TRBD2
CDR3 protein: CASSGGTSWHETQYF
CDR3 DNA: TGTGCCAGCAGTGGGGGGACTAGCTGGCACGAGACCCAGTACTTC

V gene: TRBV20-1
clone size: many
J gene: TRBJ2-1
D gene: TRBD2
CDR3 protein: CSARKREALYNEQFF
CDR3 DNA: TGCAGTGCCCGCAAGCGGGAGGCCCTATACAATGAGCAGTTCTTC

V gene: TRBV20-1
clone size: many
J gene: TRBJ1-1
D gene: -
CDR3 protein: CSAWSVDTEAFF
CDR3 DNA: TGCAGTGCCTGGTCGGTGGACACTGAAGCTTTCTTT

V gene: TRBV6-2/TRBV6-3
clone size: many
J gene: TRBJ2-7
D gene: -
CDR3 protein: CASSYTSEDNRGRDEQYF
CDR3 DNA: TGTGCCAGCAGTTACACCAGCGAGGACAACCGCGGCCGAGACGAGCAGTACTTC

V gene: TRBV28
clone size: many
J gene: TRBJ2-1
D gene: TRBD2
CDR3 protein: CASSLKAGGHNEQFF
CDR3 DNA: TGTGCCAGCAGTTTAAAGGCGGGAGGGCATAATGAGCAGTTCTTC

V gene: TRBV6-6
clone size: many
J gene: TRBJ2-7
D gene: -
CDR3 protein: CASRNGDLTYEQYF
CDR3 DNA: TGTGCCAGCAGAAACGGAGACTTGACCTACGAGCAGTACTTC

V gene: TRBV28
clone size: many
J gene: TRBJ2-2
D gene: TRBD1
CDR3 protein: CASSSWTGMSGELFF
CDR3 DNA: TGTGCCAGCAGTTCCTGGACAGGGATGAGCGGGGAGCTGTTTTTT

V gene: TRBV28
clone size: many
J gene: TRBJ2-1
D gene: TRBD2
CDR3 protein: CASSSHGTSRLYGGQFF
CDR3 DNA: TGTGCCAGCAGTTCCCACGGGACTAGCCGACTGTATGGGGGGCAGTTCTTC

V gene: TRBV2
clone size: many
J gene: TRBJ2-5
D gene: -
CDR3 protein: CASKGGMARQETQYF
CDR3 DNA: TGTGCCAGCAAGGGGGGTATGGCTAGACAAGAGACCCAGTACTTC

V gene: TRBV29-1
clone size: many
J gene: TRBJ2-5
D gene: TRBD1
CDR3 protein: CSVVDQGVETQYF
CDR3 DNA: TGCAGCGTTGTTGACCAGGGGGTAGAGACCCAGTACTTC

V gene: TRBV30
clone size: -
J gene: TRBJ2-7
D gene: -
CDR3 protein: CAWSVPPWGLNYEQYF
CDR3 DNA: TGTGCCTGGAGTGTGCCCCCCTGGGGACTGAACTACGAGCAGTACTTC

V gene: TRBV2
clone size: few
J gene: TRBJ2-7
D gene: TRBD2
CDR3 protein: CASSPGLAGVYYEQYF
CDR3 DNA: TGTGCCAGCAGCCCTGGGCTAGCGGGAGTGTACTACGAGCAGTACTTC

V gene: TRBV20-1
clone size: many
J gene: TRBJ2-1
D gene: -
CDR3 protein: CSASGGAYNEQFF
CDR3 DNA: TGCAGTGCTAGCGGGGGAGCTTACAATGAGCAGTTCTTC

V gene: TRBV29-1
clone size: -
J gene: TRBJ2-7
D gene: -
CDR3 protein: CSVQSGGSIDEQYF
CDR3 DNA: TGCAGCGTGCAGTCAGGGGGGAGTATAGACGAGCAGTACTTC

V gene: TRBV7-9
clone size: many
J gene: TRBJ2-1
D gene: -
CDR3 protein: CASSLGVDATGKYNEQFF
CDR3 DNA: TGTGCCAGCAGCTTAGGCGTGGATGCGACGGGCAAGTACAATGAGCAGTTCTTC

V gene: TRBV2
clone size: -
J gene: TRBJ2-1
D gene: -
CDR3 protein: CASRRCSSYNGQFF
CDR3 DNA: TGTGCCAGCAGGAGGTGCAGCTCCTACAATGGGCAGTTCTTC

V gene: TRBV19
clone size: many
J gene: TRBJ1-6
D gene: TRBD1
CDR3 protein: CASSYGTANSPLHF
CDR3 DNA: TGTGCCAGTAGTTACGGGACAGCTAATTCACCCCTCCACTTT

V gene: TRBV11-3
clone size: many
J gene: TRBJ1-1
D gene: -
CDR3 protein: CASSLFRLDGNTEAFF
CDR3 DNA: TGTGCCAGCAGCTTATTTCGCCTGGACGGGAACACTGAAGCTTTCTTT

V gene: TRBV28
clone size: few
J gene: TRBJ1-3
D gene: -
CDR3 protein: CASTNRVSGNTIYF
CDR3 DNA: TGTGCCAGCACTAACAGGGTCTCCGGAAACACCATATATTTT

V gene: TRBV11-2
clone size: many
J gene: TRBJ2-7
D gene: -
CDR3 protein: CASSHRVNYYEQYF
CDR3 DNA: TGTGCCAGCAGCCACAGGGTTAATTACTACGAGCAGTACTTC

V gene: TRBV12-3/TRBV12-4
clone size: -
J gene: TRBJ2-2
D gene: -
CDR3 protein: CASSLKAGSNTGELFF
CDR3 DNA: TGTGCCAGCAGTTTAAAGGCAGGATCGAACACCGGGGAGCTGTTTTTT

V gene: TRBV3-1
clone size: medium-sized
J gene: TRBJ2-7
D gene: -
CDR3 protein: CASSQVMDYYEQYF
CDR3 DNA: TGTGCCAGCAGCCAAGTCATGGATTATTACGAGCAGTACTTC

V gene: TRBV4-2
clone size: few
J gene: TRBJ1-1
D gene: -
CDR3 protein: CASSQVPRSRGTEAFF
CDR3 DNA: TGTGCCAGCAGCCAAGTCCCCAGATCGCGCGGCACTGAAGCTTTCTTT

V gene: TRBV12-3/TRBV12-4
clone size: many
J gene: TRBJ1-5
D gene: -
CDR3 protein: CASRSGWIQPQHF
CDR3 DNA: TGTGCCAGCAGATCAGGGTGGATACAGCCCCAGCATTTT